These T cell receptor beta chains were read from a single sample in a study of blood T cell repertoires in COVID-19. Sequencing used immunoSEQ multiplex PCR; TCRdb keeps in-frame clones, though not all of them. The table has 230,000 or so clones, 80% to 85% seen once. Sequencing was performed on peripheral blood. These receptors originate from a man aged 25-45 years with active or convalescent COVID-19. Each CDR3 is given with its conserved first and last residue. D genes are given only for firm matches.

d_gene | v_gene | CDR3aa
NA | TRBV5-4 | CASSLNWAPNYGYTF
NA | TRBV4-3 | CASSQGYGQNTEAFF
NA | TRBV4-1 | CASSQETTSGVSKLFF
NA | TRBV6-5 | CASTPGRGSYTF
NA | TRBV30 | CAWTGDKNTEAFF
TRBD1 | TRBV6-5 | CASGSTGREGNTIYF
TRBD1 | TRBV4-3 | CASSPFAGQGYEQYF
TRBD2 | TRBV11-2 | CASSPGLAFDTQYF
TRBD2 | TRBV3-1/TRBV3-2 | CASSQELAGKETQYF
NA | TRBV28 | CASSLQSSGANVLTF
NA | TRBV7-3 | CASSLQGGSNQPQHF
NA | TRBV18 | CASSPSHSNQPQHF
NA | TRBV19 | CASSIVQGQTQYF
NA | TRBV19 | CASSVKRETEQFF
TRBD2 | TRBV11-3 | CASSSGLAGDNEQFF
TRBD1 | TRBV9 | CASSGVTGDHDYGYTF
TRBD1 | TRBV18 | CASSPKDRQNEKLFF